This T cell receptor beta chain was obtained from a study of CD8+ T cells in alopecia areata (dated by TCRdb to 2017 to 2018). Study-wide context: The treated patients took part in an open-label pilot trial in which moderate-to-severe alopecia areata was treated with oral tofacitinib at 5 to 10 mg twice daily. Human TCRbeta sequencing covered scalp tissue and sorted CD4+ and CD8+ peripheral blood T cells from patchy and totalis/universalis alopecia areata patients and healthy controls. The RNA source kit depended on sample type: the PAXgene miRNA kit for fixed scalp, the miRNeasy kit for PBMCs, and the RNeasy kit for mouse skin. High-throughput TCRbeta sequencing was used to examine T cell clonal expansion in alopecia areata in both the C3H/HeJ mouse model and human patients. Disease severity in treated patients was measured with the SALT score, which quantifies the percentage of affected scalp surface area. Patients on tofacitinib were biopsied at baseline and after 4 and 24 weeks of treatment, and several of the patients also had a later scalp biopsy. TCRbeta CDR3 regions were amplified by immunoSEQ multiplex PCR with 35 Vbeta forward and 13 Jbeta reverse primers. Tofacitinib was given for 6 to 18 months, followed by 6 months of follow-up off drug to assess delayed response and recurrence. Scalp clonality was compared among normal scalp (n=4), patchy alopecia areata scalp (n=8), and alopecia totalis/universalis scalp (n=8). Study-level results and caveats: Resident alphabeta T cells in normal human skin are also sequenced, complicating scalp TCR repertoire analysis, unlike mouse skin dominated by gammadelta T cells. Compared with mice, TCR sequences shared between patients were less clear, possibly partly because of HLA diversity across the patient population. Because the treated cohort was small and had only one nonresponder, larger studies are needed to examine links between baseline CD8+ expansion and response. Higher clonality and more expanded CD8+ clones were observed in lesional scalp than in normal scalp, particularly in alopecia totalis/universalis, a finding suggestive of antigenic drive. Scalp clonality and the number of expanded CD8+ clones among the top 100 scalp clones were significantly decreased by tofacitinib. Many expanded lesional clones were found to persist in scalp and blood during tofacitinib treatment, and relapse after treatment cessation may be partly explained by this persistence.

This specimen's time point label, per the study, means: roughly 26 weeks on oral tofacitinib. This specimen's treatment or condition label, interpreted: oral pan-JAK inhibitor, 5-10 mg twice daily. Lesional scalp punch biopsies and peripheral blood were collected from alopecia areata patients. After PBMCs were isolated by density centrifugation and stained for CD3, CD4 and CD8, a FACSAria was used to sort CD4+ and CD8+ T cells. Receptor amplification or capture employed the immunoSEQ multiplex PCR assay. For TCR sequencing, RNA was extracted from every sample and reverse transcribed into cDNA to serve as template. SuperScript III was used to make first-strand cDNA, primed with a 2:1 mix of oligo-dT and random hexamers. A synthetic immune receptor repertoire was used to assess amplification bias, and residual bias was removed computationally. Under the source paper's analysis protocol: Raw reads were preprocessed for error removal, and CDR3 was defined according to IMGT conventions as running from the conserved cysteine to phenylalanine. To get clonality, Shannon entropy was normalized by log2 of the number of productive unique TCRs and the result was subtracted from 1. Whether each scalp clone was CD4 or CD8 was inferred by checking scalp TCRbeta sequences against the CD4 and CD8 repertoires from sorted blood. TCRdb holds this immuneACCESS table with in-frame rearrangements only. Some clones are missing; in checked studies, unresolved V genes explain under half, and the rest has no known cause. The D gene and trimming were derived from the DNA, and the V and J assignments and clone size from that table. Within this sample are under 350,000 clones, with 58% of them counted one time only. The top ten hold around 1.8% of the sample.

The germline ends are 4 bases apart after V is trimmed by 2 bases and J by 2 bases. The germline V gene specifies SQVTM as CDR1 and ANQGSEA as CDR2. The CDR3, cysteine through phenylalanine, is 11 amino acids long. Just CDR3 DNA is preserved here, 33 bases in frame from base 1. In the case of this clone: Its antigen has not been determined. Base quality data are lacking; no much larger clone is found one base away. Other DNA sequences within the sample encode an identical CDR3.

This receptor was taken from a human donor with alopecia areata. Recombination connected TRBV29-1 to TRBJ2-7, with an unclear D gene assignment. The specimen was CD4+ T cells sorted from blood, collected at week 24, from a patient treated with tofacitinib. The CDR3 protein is CSVERAYEQYF. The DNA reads TGCAGCGTTGAAAGAGCCTACGAGCAGTACTTC.